This T cell receptor beta chain was documented in a study of shared T cell receptors in the human thymus. CDR1 is MRHNA and CDR2 is SNTAGT in the germline V gene. V was clipped by 5 bases and J by 7 bases, with 18 bases between them. The CDR3 has 15 amino acids. TCRdb's table, derived via immunoSEQ multiplex PCR, lists solely in-frame clones and lacks some. The profile covers a few hundred thousand clones, with more than 85% appearing a single time and approximately 0.018% taken by the ten largest. The chain recombines TRBV6-4 with TRBJ2-1; the D gene is possibly TRBD1 (6 bases). This clonotype was obtained from a human donor. The specimen was thymocytes. The CDR3 DNA sequence: TGTGCCAGCAGTCGGGTGGGGGCGCTAAAAAATGAGCAGTTCTTC. Protein sequence: CASSRVGALKNEQFF.